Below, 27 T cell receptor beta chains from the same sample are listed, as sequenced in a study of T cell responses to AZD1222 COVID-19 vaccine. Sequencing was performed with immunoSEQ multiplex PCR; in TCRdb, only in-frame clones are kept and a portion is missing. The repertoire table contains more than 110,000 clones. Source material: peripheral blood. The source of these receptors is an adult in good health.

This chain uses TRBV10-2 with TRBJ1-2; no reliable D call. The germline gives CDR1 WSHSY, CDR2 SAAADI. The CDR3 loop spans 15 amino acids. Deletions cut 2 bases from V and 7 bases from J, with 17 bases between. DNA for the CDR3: TGCGCCAGCAGTGAGCATCCAATCCCTATCGGTGGCTACACCTTC. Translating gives CASSEHPIPIGGYTF.

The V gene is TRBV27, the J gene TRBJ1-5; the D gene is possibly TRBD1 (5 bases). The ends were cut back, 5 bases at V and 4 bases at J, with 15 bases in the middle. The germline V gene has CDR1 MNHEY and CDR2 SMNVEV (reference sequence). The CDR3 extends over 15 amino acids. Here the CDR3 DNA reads TGTGCCAGCAGTACGGGACCCTGGGTTAATCAGCCCCAGCATTTT. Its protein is CASSTGPWVNQPQHF.

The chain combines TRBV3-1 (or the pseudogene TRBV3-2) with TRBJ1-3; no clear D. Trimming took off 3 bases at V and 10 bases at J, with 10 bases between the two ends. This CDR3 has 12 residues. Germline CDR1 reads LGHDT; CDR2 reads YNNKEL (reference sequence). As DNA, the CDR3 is TGTGCCAGCAGCCACACCACTGGAACCATATATTTT. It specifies CASSHTTGTIYF.

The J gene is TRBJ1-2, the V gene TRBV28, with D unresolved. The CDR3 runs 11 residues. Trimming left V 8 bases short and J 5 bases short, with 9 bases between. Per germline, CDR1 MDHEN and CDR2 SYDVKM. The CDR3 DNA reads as TGTGCCAGCGGGGAGACTTATGGCTACACCTTC. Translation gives CASGETYGYTF.

The CDR3 reads CASTPQEGHLGEQYF. CDR3 nucleotides: TGTGCCAGCACCCCCCAAGAAGGGCATCTTGGGGAGCAGTACTTC. J is TRBJ2-7 and V is TRBV6-2 or TRBV6-3; D unclear. The length of the CDR3 is 15 residues. CDR1 MNHEY and CDR2 SVGEGT come from the germline V gene. Trimming shortened V by 7 bases and J by 7 bases, and 23 bases separated the two germline ends.

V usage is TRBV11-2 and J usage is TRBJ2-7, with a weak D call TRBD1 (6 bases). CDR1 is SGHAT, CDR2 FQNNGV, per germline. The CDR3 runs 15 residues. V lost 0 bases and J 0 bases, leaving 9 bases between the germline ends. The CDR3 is CASSLDQTGSYEQYF. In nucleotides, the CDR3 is TGTGCCAGCAGCTTAGATCAGACAGGCTCCTACGAGCAGTACTTC.

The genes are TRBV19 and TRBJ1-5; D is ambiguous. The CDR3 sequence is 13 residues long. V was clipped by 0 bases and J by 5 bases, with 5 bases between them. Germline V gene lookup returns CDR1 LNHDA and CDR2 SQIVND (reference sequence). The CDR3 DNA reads TGTGCCAGTAGTATAGAGGGAGATCAGCCCCAGCATTTT. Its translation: CASSIEGDQPQHF.

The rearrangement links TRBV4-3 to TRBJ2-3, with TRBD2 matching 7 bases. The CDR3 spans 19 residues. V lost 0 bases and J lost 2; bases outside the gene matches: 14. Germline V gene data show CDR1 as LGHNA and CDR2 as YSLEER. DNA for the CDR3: TGCGCCAGCAGCCAAGACGCCCCCGGGGTAGCGGGTGCCACAGATACGCAGTATTTT. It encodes CASSQDAPGVAGATDTQYF.

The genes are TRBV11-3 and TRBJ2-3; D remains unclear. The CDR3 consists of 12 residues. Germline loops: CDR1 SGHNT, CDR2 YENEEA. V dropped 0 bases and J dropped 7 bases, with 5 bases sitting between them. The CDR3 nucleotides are TGTGCCAGCAGCTTAGATAGGAATACGCAGTATTTT. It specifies CASSLDRNTQYF.

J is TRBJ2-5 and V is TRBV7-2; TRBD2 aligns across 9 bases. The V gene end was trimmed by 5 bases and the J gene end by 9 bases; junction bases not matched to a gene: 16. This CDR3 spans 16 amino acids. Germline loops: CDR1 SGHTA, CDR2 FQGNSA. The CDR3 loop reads CASSLTGLAGGRAQYF. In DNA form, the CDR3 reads TGTGCCAGCAGCCTGACGGGACTCGCGGGGGGGCGGGCCCAGTACTTC.

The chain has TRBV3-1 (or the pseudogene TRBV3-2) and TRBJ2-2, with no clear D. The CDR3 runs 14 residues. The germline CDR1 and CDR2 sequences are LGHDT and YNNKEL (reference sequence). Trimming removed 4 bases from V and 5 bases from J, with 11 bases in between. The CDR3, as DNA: TGTGCCAGCAGCCGATCTTATAGTACCGGGGAGCTGTTTTTT. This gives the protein CASSRSYSTGELFF.

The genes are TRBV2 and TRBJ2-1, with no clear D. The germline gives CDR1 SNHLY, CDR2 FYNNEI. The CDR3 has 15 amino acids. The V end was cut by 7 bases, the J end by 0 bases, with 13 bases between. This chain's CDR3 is CASIFDLSSYNEQFF. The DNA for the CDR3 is TGTGCCAGCATATTTGACCTAAGCTCCTACAATGAGCAGTTCTTC.

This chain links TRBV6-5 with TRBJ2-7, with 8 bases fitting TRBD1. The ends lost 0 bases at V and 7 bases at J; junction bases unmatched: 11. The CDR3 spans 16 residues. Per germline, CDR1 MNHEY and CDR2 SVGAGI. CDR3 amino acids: CASSYSRPGGVGEQYF. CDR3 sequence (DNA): TGTGCCAGCAGTTACTCGAGGCCAGGGGGCGTTGGGGAGCAGTACTTC.

The CDR3 DNA reads TGTGCCAGCTCACCGCGGAGGGAGGATGGCTACACCTTC. It translates to CASSPRREDGYTF. The gene calls are TRBV18 and TRBJ1-2; D uncertain. There are 13 residues in the CDR3. V gave up 3 bases and J gave up 6 bases, with 11 bases separating them. Germline V gene sequence: CDR1 KGHSH, CDR2 LQKENI.

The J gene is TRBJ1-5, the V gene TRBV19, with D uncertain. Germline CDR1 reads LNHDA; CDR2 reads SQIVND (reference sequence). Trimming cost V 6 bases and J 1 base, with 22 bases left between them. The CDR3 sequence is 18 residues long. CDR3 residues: CASSPQAGSRESNQPQHF. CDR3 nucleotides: TGTGCCAGTAGCCCTCAGGCGGGCTCGCGGGAGAGCAATCAGCCCCAGCATTTT.

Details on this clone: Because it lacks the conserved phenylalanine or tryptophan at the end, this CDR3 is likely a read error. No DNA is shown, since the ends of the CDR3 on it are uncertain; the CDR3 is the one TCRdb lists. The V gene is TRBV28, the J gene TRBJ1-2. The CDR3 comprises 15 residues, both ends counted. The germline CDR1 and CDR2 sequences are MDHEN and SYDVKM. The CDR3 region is CASRPKPSTAPEWMY.

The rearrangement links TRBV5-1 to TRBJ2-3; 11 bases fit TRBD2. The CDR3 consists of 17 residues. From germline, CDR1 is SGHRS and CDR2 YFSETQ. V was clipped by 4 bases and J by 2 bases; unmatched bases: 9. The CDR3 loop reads CASSRGVLAGVTDTQYF. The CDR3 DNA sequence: TGCGCCAGCAGCCGGGGGGTACTAGCGGGGGTCACAGATACGCAGTATTTT.

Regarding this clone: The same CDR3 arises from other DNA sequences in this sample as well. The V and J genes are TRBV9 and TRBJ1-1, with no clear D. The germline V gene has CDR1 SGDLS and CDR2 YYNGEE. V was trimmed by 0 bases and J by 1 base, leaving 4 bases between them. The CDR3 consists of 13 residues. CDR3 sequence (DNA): TGTGCCAGCAGCGTAGCACCGAACACTGAAGCTTTCTTT. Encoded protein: CASSVAPNTEAFF.

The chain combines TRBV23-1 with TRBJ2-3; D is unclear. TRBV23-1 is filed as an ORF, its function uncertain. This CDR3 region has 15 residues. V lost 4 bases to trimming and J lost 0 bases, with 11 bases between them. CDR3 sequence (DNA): TGCGCCAGCAGTCCCCCTTCTAGAAGCACAGATACGCAGTATTTT. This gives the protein CASSPPSRSTDTQYF.

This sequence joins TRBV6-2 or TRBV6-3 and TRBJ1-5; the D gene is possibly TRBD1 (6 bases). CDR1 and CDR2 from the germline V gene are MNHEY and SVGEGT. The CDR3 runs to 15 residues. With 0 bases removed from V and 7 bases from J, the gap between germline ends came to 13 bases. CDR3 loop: CASSYSAGEGQPQHF. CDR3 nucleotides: TGTGCCAGCAGTTACTCAGCAGGGGAGGGACAGCCCCAGCATTTT.

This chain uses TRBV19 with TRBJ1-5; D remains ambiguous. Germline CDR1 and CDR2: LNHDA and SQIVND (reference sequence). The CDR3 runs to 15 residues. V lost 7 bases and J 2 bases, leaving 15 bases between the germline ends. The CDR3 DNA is TGTGCCAGTACCCCTGGCGGCATCGGCAATCAGCCCCAGCATTTT. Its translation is CASTPGGIGNQPQHF.

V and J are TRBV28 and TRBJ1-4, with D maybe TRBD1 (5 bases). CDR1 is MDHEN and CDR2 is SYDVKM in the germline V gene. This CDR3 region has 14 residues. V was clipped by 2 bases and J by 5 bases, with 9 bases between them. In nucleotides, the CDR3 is TGTGCCAGCAGTTTAACAGGCAAAAATGAAAAACTGTTTTTT. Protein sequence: CASSLTGKNEKLFF.

The CDR3 here is CASSLGTDNGYTF. DNA for the CDR3: TGTGCCAGCAGTTTGGGGACAGATAATGGCTACACCTTC. The chain employs TRBV28 and TRBJ1-2, with 7 bases lining up with TRBD1. This CDR3 spans 13 amino acids. Germline trimming cut 3 bases from V and 6 bases from J; bases unmatched to any gene: 4. Germline CDR1 and CDR2: MDHEN and SYDVKM.

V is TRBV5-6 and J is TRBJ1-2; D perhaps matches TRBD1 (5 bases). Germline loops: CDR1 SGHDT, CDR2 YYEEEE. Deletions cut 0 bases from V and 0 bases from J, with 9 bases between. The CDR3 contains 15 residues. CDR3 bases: TGTGCCAGCAGCTTGGAGCGGGGGGCTAACTATGGCTACACCTTC. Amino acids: CASSLERGANYGYTF.

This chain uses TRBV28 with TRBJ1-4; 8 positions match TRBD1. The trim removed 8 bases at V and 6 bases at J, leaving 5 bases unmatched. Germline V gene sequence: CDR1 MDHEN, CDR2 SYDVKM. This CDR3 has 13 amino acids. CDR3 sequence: CASRQGFYEKLFF. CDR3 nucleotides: TGTGCCAGCCGACAGGGGTTTTATGAAAAACTGTTTTTT.

This CDR3 reads CASRNGGRGELFF. The CDR3 DNA follows: TGTGCCAGCAGGAACGGGGGTCGGGGGGAACTGTTTTTT. This rearrangement joins TRBV6-5 to TRBJ1-4; perhaps TRBD1 as D (5 bases). V lost 6 bases and J lost 12, with 17 bases in between. Germline CDR1 reads MNHEY; CDR2 reads SVGAGI. The CDR3 spans 13 residues.

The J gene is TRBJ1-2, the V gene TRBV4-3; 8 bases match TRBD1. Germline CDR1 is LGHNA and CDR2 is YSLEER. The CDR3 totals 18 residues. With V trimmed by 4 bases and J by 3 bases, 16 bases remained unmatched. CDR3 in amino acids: CASSPRQGATNQYYGYTF. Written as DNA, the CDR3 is TGCGCCAGCAGCCCCCGCCAGGGGGCTACGAACCAATACTATGGCTACACCTTC.